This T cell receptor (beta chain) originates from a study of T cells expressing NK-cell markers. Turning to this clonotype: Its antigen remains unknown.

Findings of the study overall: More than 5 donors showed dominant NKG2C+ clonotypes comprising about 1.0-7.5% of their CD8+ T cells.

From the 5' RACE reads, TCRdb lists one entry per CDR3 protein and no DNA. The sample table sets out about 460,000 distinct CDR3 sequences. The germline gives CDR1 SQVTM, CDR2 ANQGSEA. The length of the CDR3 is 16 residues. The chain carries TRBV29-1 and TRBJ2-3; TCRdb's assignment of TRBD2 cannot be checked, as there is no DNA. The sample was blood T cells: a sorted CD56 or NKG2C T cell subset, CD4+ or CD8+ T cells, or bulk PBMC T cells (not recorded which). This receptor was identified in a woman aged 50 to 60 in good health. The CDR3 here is CSVHGYRELNTDTQYF.